Sequencing of this T cell receptor (beta chain) was carried out in a study of cytomegalovirus exposure and HLA in healthy donors (dated by TCRdb to about 2017). About the investigation overall: An earlier analysis of approximately 640 of the donors reported about 290 Gb of sequence data and 100 million to 130 million unique TCR beta sequences from around 200 million T cells. Roughly 300 gigabases of sequencing data and approximately 92 million unique TCR sequences made up an early release that covered approximately 620 HLA-typed donors. Of the 300 to 500 genotyped donors, roughly 76% were placed in the genetic ancestry cluster associated with self-reported Caucasian donors. The study aimed to test whether cataloging public T cell receptors could reveal signatures of past pathogen exposure. The study profiled the T cell repertoires of approximately 700 subjects by immunosequencing and related them to cytomegalovirus serostatus. A separate validation cohort of about 110 different subjects was used in addition to the 666-subject first cohort. To predict cytomegalovirus infection status, the study combined high-throughput TCR immunosequencing, statistical association of individual TCRs with disease status, and machine learning. To study patterns of TCR occurrence, a later analysis re-analyzed previously published TCR beta repertoires from under 750 donors and added high-resolution HLA genotyping. The later analysis used no new phenotypic data to find candidate immune exposures, relying instead on TCR beta sequences and their occurrence across donors. To decide whether each TCR beta V gene segment behaved as functional or pseudogenic, an earlier analysis of nearly 600 of the donors relied on high-throughput TCR beta sequencing. Donor age, sex, ethnicity and CMV serostatus were collected together with the repertoire data. A later genetic analysis took genome-wide SNP genotypes for about 65% of the 666 donors and used that subset as a discovery cohort. All discovery cohort repertoires had been generated on a single sequencing platform. HLA typing covered class I and class II loci at four-digit resolution. Typing coverage varied by locus: about 620-630 donors for A, B, C, DRB1 and DQB1; more than 500 for DQA1; 600 to 610 for DPA1; roughly 450 for DPB1. Four or five DR-DQ haplotypes were treated as single units for association and clustering because of strong linkage in the cohort. Among roughly 370 genotyped donors of the cohort, an average of about 240,000 unique TCR beta nucleotide sequences were sequenced per donor, around a sixth of them non-productive.

The paper as a whole reports these results and caveats: Broadly in line with IMGT annotations, most TCR beta V segments showed up in productive rearrangements about 90% or about 30% of the time in an earlier analysis of 587 of the donors. In a later analysis, 15,000 to 20,000 TCR beta sequences were associated with specific HLA alleles at a false discovery rate of 0.05. Because HLA typing was unavailable for some donors at each locus, only the typed subset was used in association tests. When HLA alleles, especially DR and DQ, strongly co-occurred, attributing TCR associations to individual alleles was difficult. The presence/absence analyses assumed that sequencing depth was roughly uniform across donors, and that assumption may not be true. The classifier was reported to diagnose cytomegalovirus status with high specificity and sensitivity in both the original cohort and the validation cohort. A further reported finding was that TCR beta sequences accurately predicted the HLA-A and HLA-B alleles for most subjects in the first cohort. Linkage disequilibrium might explain the correlated functional status among segregating V segments, but an unknown experimental factor could not be ruled out. In vitro tests confirmed that a few of the cytomegalovirus-associated TCR beta chains recognize cytomegalovirus antigens. Some IMGT-functional V segments, including TRBV6-2 and TRBV6-3, could not be told apart with the 87-base-pair reads, so those segments were excluded. This cohort had only TCR beta chains sequenced, and the lack of alpha or paired-chain data limited which features could be detected. In the study, about 150 TCR beta chains were listed as associated with cytomegalovirus. The earlier analysis of about 600 of the donors excluded about 16 rarely observed V segments, including chromosome 9 orphons, because counts were too low. A later analysis reported that several top co-occurrence clusters appeared linked to parvovirus B19, influenza, CMV and Epstein-Barr virus. The sequencing pipeline was judged likely to have produced a cluster of highly shared sequence variants as a technical artifact. Immune exposure information for the cohort was limited to CMV serostatus. A later analysis found that TCR association rates varied across HLA loci, with DRB1 alleles showing the most associated TCRs and HLA-C alleles the fewest. An association between a missense DCLRE1C variant and V-gene and J-gene trimming of TCR beta chains was found in a later genetic analysis and replicated in an independent cohort. It was suggested by the authors that the approach could potentially be generalized to other disease states and immunological phenotypes. Across donors, most TCR sequences were observed very rarely, whereas some public TCRs were present in many individuals. A later genetic analysis reported fewer N-insertions in productive TCRs among donors in an Asian-associated ancestry cluster than the roughly 620-donor mean. In a later analysis, most CMV-associated TCR beta chains were found to appear HLA-restricted, with HLA associations seemingly driven largely by CMV exposure. In a later analysis, HLA-associated TCR beta chains were found to be more clonally expanded and to have lower generation probabilities than equally common non-associated chains.

Remarks on this clone: What this receptor recognizes is not known. No much larger clone exists at a distance of one base, and base qualities are not known.

Library generation was performed with the immunoSEQ multiplex PCR assay. For the multiplex PCR, a mixture combining 60 forward primers for TCR Vbeta segments and 13 reverse primers for TCR Jbeta segments was used. The CDR3 region of rearranged TCR beta genes was amplified from genomic DNA by a multiplex PCR assay. Amplified TCR beta libraries were sequenced as 87-base-pair reads on the Illumina HiSeq System. The authors' analysis ran thus. Across the 700 or so repertoires, a later analysis counted 75 million to 90 million unique TCR beta chains, roughly 11 million of which were shared by at least two donors. Raw reads were error-corrected and collapsed into unique sequences by a nearest-neighbor algorithm in which closely related sequences were merged to remove PCR and sequencing errors. CDR3 sequences were aligned to IMGT reference sequences to assign V, D and J gene segments. For a sequence to be retained, at least a six-nucleotide match to both a V gene segment and a J gene segment was required. A rearrangement counted as productive if the CDR3 had no stop codons and remained in frame with V and J, and every other rearrangement counted as non-productive. Following IMGT convention, CDR3 was defined as the stretch from the second conserved V-encoded cysteine to the conserved J-encoded phenylalanine. The earlier analysis of a few hundred of the donors excluded sequences that lacked an unambiguous match to a single V gene segment. An earlier analysis of fewer than 750 of the donors classified V segments as functional when productive rearrangements were above 56.7% and as segregating when the standard deviation between donors was above 5%. A statistical classification framework was developed to diagnose cytomegalovirus status using the catalog of TCR beta chain sequences. In a later analysis, TCR nucleotide sequences were compared against IMGT/GENE-DB human TR gene sequences so that V and J genes could be assigned. In a later analysis, CDR3 sequences and most-parsimonious VDJ recombination scenarios were assigned using the TCRdist pipeline. A later analysis defined each TCR beta chain by its CDR3 amino acid sequence plus V-gene family, and excluded reads lacking a unique V-gene family. To address suspected cross-contamination and a sequencing artifact, a later analysis removed roughly 640 highly shared, low-generation-probability nucleotide sequences. In a later analysis, a clonal expansion index was calculated for each public chain from normalized within-repertoire ranks of inferred template counts. In a later analysis, generation probabilities were computed with a VDJ recombination model fitted to out-of-frame rearrangements, and the resulting probabilities were checked against IGoR. In a later analysis, TCR-TCR, TCR-HLA and TCR-CMV co-occurrence was scored with hypergeometric tests, and a repertoire-size bias correction was applied to TCR pairs. In a later analysis, false discovery rates were estimated by permuting HLA or CMV assignments 20 times. In a later analysis, co-occurring TCRs were grouped using DBSCAN, with TCRdist sequence similarity added in when clustering inside HLA-allele-positive subsets. Repertoires with fewer than 30,000 or more than 120,000 public chains were left out of co-occurrence clustering, as were four to six repertoires with anomalous nucleotide sharing. Here the immuneACCESS table is served through TCRdb, limited to in-frame sequences with V and J called. Missing clones are a known gap in these copies; in checked studies unresolved V genes cover under half, and the rest lacks a known reason. D and trimming were read from the DNA, whereas the V and J calls and clone size are those reported in that table. For this sample the table gives about 130,000 clones, of which over 60% were detected only once. Roughly 2% of the sample rests with the top ten.

V ends up 2 bases short and J 9 bases short, with an unmatched junction base count of 1. In the germline V gene, CDR1 corresponds to SGHNT and CDR2 to YENEEA. The CDR3 runs 14 residues from the cysteine to the phenylalanine. Solely the CDR3 DNA is kept, with 42 bases framed from the first base. In total, approximately 610 healthy bone marrow donors made up the cohort. At the time of sampling, all cohort members were nominally healthy, though unrecorded immune exposures were likely present. The donor tested CMV seronegative, placing the donor among the 350 or so seronegative members of the cohort. A peripheral blood sample was provided by each donor, and peripheral blood mononuclear cells were used for TCR beta sequencing. The Qiagen DNeasy Blood Extraction Kit was used to extract genomic DNA from the blood cell samples.

The TCR was taken from a young man in good health and CMV-seronegative. The receptor chain draws on TRBV11-3 and TRBJ2-1; 13 nucleotides in the junction match TRBD2. The sequenced sample consisted of PBMCs. The sequenced DNA is TGTGCCAGCAGCTTAACTAGCGGGAGGGGTGAGCAGTTCTTC. It encodes CASSLTSGRGEQFF.